This TCR beta chain was recovered during a study of blood T cells in healthy people across ages. Study results and limitations: Roughly linear age-related decline in beta diversity appeared, significant by age 40.

It was with a sample-barcoded 5' primer and a J-beta primer mix that a second PCR of about 6 to 12 cycles was run. Every sample returned 2.5 million or more CDR3-containing paired-end reads. One entry per CDR3 protein, called by TCRdb with MiXCR from the 5' RACE reads. Of 1.4 million or so distinct CDR3 sequences listed, around 40% were seen once; the top ten hold approximately 4%. Each sample provided at least 5.5 micrograms of extracted total RNA. This clonotype was seen a handful of times. The antigen remains undetermined. This CDR3 comprises 12 residues. Per the germline V gene, CDR1 is MNHEY and CDR2 is SMNVEV (reference sequence). Trimming took 3 bases from V and 8 from J, leaving 8 bases between them.

The source of this sequence is a young woman in good health. Material for sequencing was blood. The rearrangement joins TRBV27 to TRBJ2-1; D call uncertain. The CDR3, as DNA: TGTGCCAGCAGTTTCGGATGGGATGAGCAGTTCTTC. Encoded protein: CASSFGWDEQFF.